These 3 T cell receptor beta chains share one sample of origin, sequenced in a study of blood T cell repertoires in COVID-19. Assay: immunoSEQ multiplex PCR; the TCRdb copy retains only in-frame clones and omits some. The table lists hundreds of thousands of clones, around nine tenths of them singletons. The sequencing input was peripheral blood. These receptors were collected from a woman aged 45 to 65 with COVID-19, enrolled during active disease.

A remark on this clone: Other DNA sequences within the sample encode an identical CDR3. The J gene is TRBJ1-6, the V gene TRBV6-5; 7 positions match TRBD1. The trim removed 5 bases at V and 10 bases at J, leaving 8 bases unmatched. The CDR3 has 14 amino acids. Germline values: CDR1 MNHEY, CDR2 SVGAGI. The CDR3 sequence: CASSPDRVGSPLHF. CDR3 in DNA: TGTGCCAGCAGTCCCGACAGGGTAGGATCACCCCTCCACTTT.

The chain combines TRBV19 with TRBJ1-5; D may be TRBD1 (5 bases). The CDR3 covers 16 residues. Germline loops: CDR1 LNHDA, CDR2 SQIVND (reference sequence). Trimming cost V 5 bases and J 0 bases, with 14 bases left between them. In nucleotides, the CDR3 is TGTGCCAGTAGTGGGGGGTTGGGGACTAGCAATCAGCCCCAGCATTTT. Translating it yields CASSGGLGTSNQPQHF.

V and J are TRBV6-5 and TRBJ1-1, with D tentatively TRBD1 (6 bases). Trimming removed 2 bases at V and 7 bases at J, with 11 bases between. This CDR3 region has 13 residues. CDR1 is MNHEY, CDR2 SVGAGI, per germline. For the CDR3, the DNA is TGTGCCAGCAGTTACCAGGGGATAGGTGAAGCTTTCTTT. It translates to CASSYQGIGEAFF.